The 23 T cell receptor beta chains below were found in one sample sequenced in a study of technical replicates of blood from a handful of donors. Here immunoSEQ multiplex PCR was the method, and the copy in TCRdb shows in-frame clones only, minus some. The sample has about 89,000 clones; approximately 94% are singletons. The sequenced sample consisted of T cells isolated from PBMCs. All receptors derive from a human donor in good health.

The V gene is TRBV5-5, the J gene TRBJ1-3, with 10 bases fitting TRBD1. The CDR3 is 18 residues long. Germline V CDR1 and CDR2: SGHKS, YYEKEE (reference sequence). J gave up 4 bases and V 4 bases, and 14 bases lay outside the gene matches. CDR3 bases: TGTGCCAGCAGCCTGGGGCCGGGACAGGGGATGGCGGGAAACACCATATATTTT. This gives the protein CASSLGPGQGMAGNTIYF.

This clone was detected a few times. The rearrangement links TRBV5-1 to TRBJ1-3; tentative D call: TRBD1 (6 bases). The CDR3 loop spans 21 amino acids. CDR1 and CDR2 (germline): SGHRS, YFSETQ. Trimming removed 5 bases at V and 5 bases at J, with 35 bases between. The chain's CDR3 is CASRPLGGDTKGFFDRNTIYF. CDR3 coding DNA: TGCGCCAGCAGACCCCTCGGGGGGGACACAAAGGGGTTTTTCGATCGAAACACCATATATTTT.

In DNA form, the CDR3 reads TGCGCCAGCAGCCAATTGAATCCCCGCTCGGATGGCTACACCTTC. Protein: CASSQLNPRSDGYTF. The V call is TRBV4-1, the J call TRBJ1-2; D gene uncertain. The V and J ends lost 2 bases and 6 bases respectively, with 16 bases between them. The CDR3 runs to 15 residues. Germline lookup yields CDR1 MGHRA and CDR2 YSYEKL.

The chain has TRBV29-1 and TRBJ2-6; the D is unclear. The CDR3 is 15 residues long. Trimming removed 2 bases at V and 1 base at J, with 9 bases between. Germline CDR1 SQVTM, CDR2 ANQGSEA. The CDR3 is CSVELVISGANVLTF. CDR3 bases: TGCAGCGTTGAACTCGTTATATCTGGGGCCAACGTCCTGACTTTC.

The genes are TRBV27 and TRBJ2-1, with D possibly matching TRBD2 (6 bases). V was trimmed by 5 bases and J by 6 bases, leaving 14 bases between them. CDR1 MNHEY and CDR2 SMNVEV come from the germline V gene (reference sequence). The CDR3 is 14 residues long. The CDR3 reads CASSRTPEGNEQFF. CDR3 nucleotides: TGTGCCAGCAGTCGAACACCGGAGGGCAATGAGCAGTTCTTC.

The chain combines TRBV10-1 with TRBJ2-7; the match to TRBD2 covers 9 bases. V lost 4 bases to trimming and J lost 3 bases; unmatched junction nucleotides: 1. The CDR3 runs 13 residues. Germline V gene lookup returns CDR1 WNHNN and CDR2 SYGVQD (reference sequence). For the CDR3, the DNA is TGCGCCAGCAGTGCTAGCGGGATCTACGAGCAGTACTTC. It translates to CASSASGIYEQYF.

J is TRBJ2-5 and V is TRBV28, with 7 bases lining up with TRBD1. Germline CDR1 MDHEN, CDR2 SYDVKM. The CDR3 length is 16 residues. With V trimmed by 5 bases and J by 5 bases, 14 bases remained unmatched. In nucleotides, the CDR3 is TGTGCCAGCAGTCCAATTCACACAGGGGTTAGGGAGACCCAGTACTTC. It yields the protein CASSPIHTGVRETQYF.

V is TRBV29-1 and J is TRBJ2-1; a possible D gene is TRBD2 (6 bases). Germline V lookup: CDR1 SQVTM, CDR2 ANQGSEA. The CDR3 spans 10 residues. V lost 7 bases and J lost 6, with 7 bases in between. CDR3 coding DNA: TGCAGCGCCGGGGGCAATGAGCAGTTCTTC. It encodes CSAGGNEQFF.

J is TRBJ1-2 and V is TRBV6-6, with unresolved D. The CDR3 loop spans 12 amino acids. Deletions cut 0 bases from V and 6 bases from J, with 5 bases between. Germline V gene lookup returns CDR1 MNHNY and CDR2 SVGAGI (reference sequence). Written as DNA, the CDR3 is TGTGCCAGCAGTTACTCGGCCGATGGCTACACCTTC. This translates into CASSYSADGYTF.

V is TRBV28 and J is TRBJ2-3, with 8 bases matching TRBD2. Germline CDR1 and CDR2: MDHEN and SYDVKM. With V trimmed by 3 bases and J by 3 bases, 17 bases remained unmatched. The CDR3 is made up of 19 amino acids. The DNA for the CDR3 is TGTGCCAGCAGTTTTCAGAGGGTGCCAACCGGGACTAGAACAGATACGCAGTATTTT. It codes for CASSFQRVPTGTRTDTQYF.

The J gene is TRBJ1-4, the V gene TRBV4-1, with a weak D call TRBD1 (6 bases). CDR3 length: 14 amino acids. The germline V gene encodes CDR1 MGHRA and CDR2 YSYEKL. V was clipped by 4 bases and J by 8 bases, with 14 bases between them. DNA of the CDR3: TGCGCCAGCAGCCTGAAGGGGGGGCAGGAAAAACTGTTTTTT. It specifies CASSLKGGQEKLFF.

This clone was counted a single time. CDR3 coding DNA: TGCGCCAGCAGCTTGGCTGACAGGGGGAATTCACCCCTCCACTTT. Amino acid sequence: CASSLADRGNSPLHF. The chain employs TRBV5-1 and TRBJ1-6; 9 nucleotides align to TRBD1. Trimming removed 0 bases from V and 7 bases from J; junction bases left unmatched: 2. The germline CDR1 and CDR2 sequences are SGHRS and YFSETQ. CDR3 length: 15 residues.

Only one count was recorded for this clone. The chain recombines TRBV6-1 with TRBJ2-7, with no clear D. This CDR3 contains 16 residues. Trimming stripped 0 bases from V and 0 bases from J, with 12 bases between. CDR1 and CDR2 (germline): MNHNS, SASEGT. The CDR3 nucleotides are TGTGCCAGCAGTGAAGCGACACCGATTAGCTCCTACGAGCAGTACTTC. It translates to CASSEATPISSYEQYF.

The chain carries TRBV9 and TRBJ2-1; D may be TRBD2 (6 bases). CDR3 size: 15 residues. V lost 1 base, J lost 4 bases, and 12 bases lay in between. The germline V gene encodes CDR1 SGDLS and CDR2 YYNGEE. CDR3 DNA: TGTGCCAGCAGCGTACAGGACTACAGTTACAATGAGCAGTTCTTC. It encodes CASSVQDYSYNEQFF. Looking up the rest from reference TRBV9 and TRBJ2-1 gives the full variable domain: DSGVTQTPKHLITATGQRVTLRCSPRSGDLSVYWYQQSLDQGLQFLIQYYNGEERAKGNILERFSAQQFPDLHSELNLSSLELGDSALYFCASSVQDYSYNEQFFGPGTRLTVL.

CDR3 DNA sequence: TGTGCCAGCAGCTGGGTGGGACAGGGGAAAACCTTC. Amino acids: CASSWVGQGKTF. This rearrangement joins TRBV7-9 to TRBJ1-2, with 10 bases identical to TRBD1. Germline V gene sequence: CDR1 SEHNR, CDR2 FQNEAQ (reference sequence). V trimming: 4 bases; J trimming: 14 bases; junction bases outside the gene matches: 7. CDR3 length equals 12 residues.

The rearrangement uses TRBV7-9 and TRBJ1-1; 11 positions agree with TRBD1. Germline V gives CDR1 SEHNR, CDR2 FQNEAQ (reference sequence). The CDR3 is 13 amino acids. J lost 5 bases, V lost 6 bases, and 2 bases had no gene match. The CDR3 loop is CASSWDRGTEAFF. The CDR3 DNA sequence: TGTGCCAGCAGTTGGGACAGGGGGACTGAAGCTTTCTTT.

The rearrangement joins TRBV6-1 to TRBJ1-2; 8 bases line up with TRBD1. J gave up 2 bases and V 0 bases, and 5 bases lay outside the gene matches. The CDR3 has 16 residues. The germline V gene encodes CDR1 MNHNS and CDR2 SASEGT. Here the CDR3 DNA reads TGTGCCAGCAGTGAAGCCGGACAGGGAGGAAACTATGGCTACACCTTC. As protein: CASSEAGQGGNYGYTF.

The rearrangement links TRBV6-5 to TRBJ2-5; D is undetermined. Germline V gene lookup returns CDR1 MNHEY and CDR2 SVGAGI. The CDR3 totals 15 residues. V was cut by 0 bases and J by 3 bases, with 11 bases left in between. CDR3 sequence reads: CASSYSYSLKETQYF. In DNA, the CDR3 is TGTGCCAGCAGTTACTCCTACAGCCTTAAAGAGACCCAGTACTTC.

The J gene is TRBJ1-5, the V gene TRBV11-2; maybe TRBD1 (6 bases). The germline V gene encodes CDR1 SGHAT and CDR2 FQNNGV. Trimming left V 3 bases short and J 6 bases short, with 15 bases between. This CDR3 is 15 amino acids long. Here the CDR3 reads CASSLGNRASQPQHF. The CDR3 coding sequence is TGTGCCAGCAGCTTGGGTAACAGGGCGAGTCAGCCCCAGCATTTT.

The gene calls are TRBV5-1 and TRBJ2-1; TRBD1 aligns across 11 bases. The CDR3 has 14 amino acids. The V segment lost 2 bases and the J segment 6 bases; nucleotides outside the gene matches: 1. The germline CDR1 and CDR2 sequences are SGHRS and YFSETQ. The CDR3 DNA reads TGCGCCAGCAGCTTTGGGACAGGGGGCAATGAGCAGTTCTTC. Translating it yields CASSFGTGGNEQFF.

The chain joins TRBV9 to TRBJ1-1; 9 bases are shared with TRBD1. Germline V CDR1 and CDR2: SGDLS, YYNGEE. J was trimmed by 1 base and V by 2 bases; bases with no gene match: 0. The CDR3 has 14 residues. Here the CDR3 reads CASSVTGGNTEAFF. CDR3 DNA sequence: TGTGCCAGCAGCGTGACAGGGGGGAACACTGAAGCTTTCTTT.

V gene TRBV6-5 combines with J gene TRBJ2-1; no clear D gene. V lost 4 bases and J 5 bases, leaving 15 bases between the germline ends. The CDR3 covers 15 residues. Germline loops: CDR1 MNHEY, CDR2 SVGAGI. The DNA of the CDR3 is TGTGCCAGCAGTTCGACTGCCAGAGGCCACAATGAGCAGTTCTTC. Translating it yields CASSSTARGHNEQFF.

The CDR3 DNA follows: TGCGCCAGCAGCTTGGCCATGACAGGGGGCAACACCGGGGAGCTGTTTTTT. Its translation: CASSLAMTGGNTGELFF. The V and J genes are TRBV5-1 and TRBJ2-2, with 10 bases lining up with TRBD1. After removal of 0 bases from V and 2 bases from J, the junction contained 4 bases not matched to a gene. The CDR3 totals 17 residues. Germline V gene lookup returns CDR1 SGHRS and CDR2 YFSETQ.